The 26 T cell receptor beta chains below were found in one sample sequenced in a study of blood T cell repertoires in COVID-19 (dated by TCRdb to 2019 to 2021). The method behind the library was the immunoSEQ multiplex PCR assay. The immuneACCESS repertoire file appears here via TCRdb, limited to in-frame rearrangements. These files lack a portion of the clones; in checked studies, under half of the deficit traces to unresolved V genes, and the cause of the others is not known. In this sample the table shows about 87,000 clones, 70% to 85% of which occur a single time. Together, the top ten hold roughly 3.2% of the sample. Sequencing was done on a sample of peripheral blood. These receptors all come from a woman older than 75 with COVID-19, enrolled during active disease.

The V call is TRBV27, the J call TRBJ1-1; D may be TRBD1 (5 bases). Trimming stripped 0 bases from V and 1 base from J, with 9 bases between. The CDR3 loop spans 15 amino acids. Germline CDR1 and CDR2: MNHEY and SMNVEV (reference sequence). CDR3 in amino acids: CASSLSRARNTEAFF. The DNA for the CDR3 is TGTGCCAGCAGTTTATCCAGGGCGAGGAACACTGAAGCTTTCTTT.

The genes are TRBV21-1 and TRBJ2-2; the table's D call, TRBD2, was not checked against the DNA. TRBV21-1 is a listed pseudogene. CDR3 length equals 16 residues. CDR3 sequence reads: CASSKLAGAHTGELFF. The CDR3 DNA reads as TGTGCCAGCAGCAAACTAGCGGGGGCGCACACCGGGGAGCTGTTTTTT.

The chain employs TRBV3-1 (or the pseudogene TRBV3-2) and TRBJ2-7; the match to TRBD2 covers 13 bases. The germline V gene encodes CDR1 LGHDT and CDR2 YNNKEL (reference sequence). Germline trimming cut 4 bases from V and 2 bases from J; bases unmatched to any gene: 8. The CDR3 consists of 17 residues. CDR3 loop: CASSRIGLAGVAYEQYF. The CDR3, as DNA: TGTGCCAGCAGCCGCATTGGACTAGCGGGAGTTGCCTACGAGCAGTACTTC.

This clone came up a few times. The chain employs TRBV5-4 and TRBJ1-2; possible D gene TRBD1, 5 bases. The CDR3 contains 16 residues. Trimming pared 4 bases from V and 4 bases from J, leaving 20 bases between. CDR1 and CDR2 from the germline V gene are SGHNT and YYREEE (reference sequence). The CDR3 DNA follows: TGTGCCAGCAGCCCCACCCCCAGGGTCGGGCGCTATGGCTACACCTTC. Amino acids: CASSPTPRVGRYGYTF.

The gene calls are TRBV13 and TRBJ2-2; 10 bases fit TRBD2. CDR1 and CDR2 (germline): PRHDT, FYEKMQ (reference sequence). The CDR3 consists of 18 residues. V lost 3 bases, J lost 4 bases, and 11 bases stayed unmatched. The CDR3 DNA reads TGTGCCAGCAGCTTTCGGACTAGCGGCATTCAGAGCACCGGGGAGCTGTTTTTT. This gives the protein CASSFRTSGIQSTGELFF.

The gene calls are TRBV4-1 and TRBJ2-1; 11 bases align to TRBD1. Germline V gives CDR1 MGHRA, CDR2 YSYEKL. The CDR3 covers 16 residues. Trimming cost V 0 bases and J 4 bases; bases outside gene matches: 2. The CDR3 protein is CASSQDRDRGYNEQFF. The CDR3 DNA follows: TGCGCCAGCAGCCAAGACAGGGACAGGGGGTACAATGAGCAGTTCTTC.

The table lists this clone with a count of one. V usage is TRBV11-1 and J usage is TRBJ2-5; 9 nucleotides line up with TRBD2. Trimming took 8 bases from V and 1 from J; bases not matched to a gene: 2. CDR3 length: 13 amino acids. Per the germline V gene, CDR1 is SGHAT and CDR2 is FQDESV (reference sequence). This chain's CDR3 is CASGGGAQETQYF. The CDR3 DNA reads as TGTGCCAGCGGCGGGGGGGCCCAAGAGACCCAGTACTTC.

As DNA, the CDR3 is TGTGCCACACACCCCAGCGGGAGGAGGAACGAGCAGTACTTC. It yields the protein CATHPSGRRNEQYF. The V and J genes are TRBV27 and TRBJ2-7, with 9 bases aligning to TRBD2. The CDR3 has 14 residues. V was clipped by 10 bases and J by 5 bases; unmatched bases: 12. Germline assignment: CDR1 MNHEY and CDR2 SMNVEV (reference sequence).

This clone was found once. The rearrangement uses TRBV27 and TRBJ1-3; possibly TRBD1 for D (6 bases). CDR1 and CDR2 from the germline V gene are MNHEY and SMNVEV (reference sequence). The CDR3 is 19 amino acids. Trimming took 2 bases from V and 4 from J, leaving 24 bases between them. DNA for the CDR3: TGTGCCAGCAGTTTACTATCGCCCGGGGCTGCAGGGGCCGGAAACACCATATATTTT. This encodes CASSLLSPGAAGAGNTIYF.

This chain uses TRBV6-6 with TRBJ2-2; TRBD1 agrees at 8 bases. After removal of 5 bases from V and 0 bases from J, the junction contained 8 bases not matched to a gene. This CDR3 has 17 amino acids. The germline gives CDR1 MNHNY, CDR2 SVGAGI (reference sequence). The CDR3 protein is CASSPGQGRANTGELFF. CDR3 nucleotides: TGTGCCAGCAGTCCAGGACAGGGACGGGCGAACACCGGGGAGCTGTTTTTT.

The CDR3 loop is CASRPLRGFGEKLFF. The CDR3 nucleotides are TGTGCCAGCAGACCCCTTCGGGGATTCGGTGAAAAACTGTTTTTT. The chain recombines TRBV7-8 with TRBJ1-4, with D hard to call. This CDR3 contains 15 residues. Trimming cost V 6 bases and J 7 bases, with 18 bases left between them. Germline V gene sequence: CDR1 SGHVS, CDR2 FQNEAQ.

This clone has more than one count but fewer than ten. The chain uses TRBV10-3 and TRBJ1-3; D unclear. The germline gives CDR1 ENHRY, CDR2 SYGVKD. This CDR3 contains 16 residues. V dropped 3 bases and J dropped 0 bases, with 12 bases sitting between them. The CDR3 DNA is TGTGCCATCAGTGAAACTCAATCCGTCTCTGGAAACACCATATATTTT. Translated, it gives CAISETQSVSGNTIYF.

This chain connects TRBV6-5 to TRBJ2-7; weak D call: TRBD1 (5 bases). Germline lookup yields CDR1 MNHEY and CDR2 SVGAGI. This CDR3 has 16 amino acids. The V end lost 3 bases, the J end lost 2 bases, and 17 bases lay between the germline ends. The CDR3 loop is CASSYMFQGGPYEQYF. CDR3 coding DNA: TGTGCCAGCAGTTATATGTTCCAGGGTGGACCCTACGAGCAGTACTTC.

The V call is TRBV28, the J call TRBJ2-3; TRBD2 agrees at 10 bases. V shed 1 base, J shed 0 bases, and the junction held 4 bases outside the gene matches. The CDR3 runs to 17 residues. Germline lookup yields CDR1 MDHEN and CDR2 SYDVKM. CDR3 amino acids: CASSLSAGGGSTDTQYF. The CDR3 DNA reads TGTGCCAGCAGTTTATCAGCGGGAGGGGGGAGCACAGATACGCAGTATTTT.

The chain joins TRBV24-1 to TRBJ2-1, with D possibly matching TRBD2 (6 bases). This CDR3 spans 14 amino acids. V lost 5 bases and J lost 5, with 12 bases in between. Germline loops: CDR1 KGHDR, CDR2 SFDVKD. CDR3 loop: CATSGVWGDNEQFF. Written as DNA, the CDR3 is TGTGCCACCAGTGGGGTGTGGGGGGACAATGAGCAGTTCTTC.

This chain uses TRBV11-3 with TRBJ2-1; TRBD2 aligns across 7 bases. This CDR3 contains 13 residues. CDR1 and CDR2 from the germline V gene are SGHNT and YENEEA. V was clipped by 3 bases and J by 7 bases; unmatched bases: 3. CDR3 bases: TGTGCCAGCAGCTTGAGCGGGGTGAATGAGCAGTTCTTC. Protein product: CASSLSGVNEQFF. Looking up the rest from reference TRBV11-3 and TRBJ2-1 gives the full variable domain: EAGVVQSPRYKIIEKKQPVAFWCNPISGHNTLYWYLQNLGQGPELLIRYENEEAVDDSQLPKDRFSAERLKGVDSTLKIQPAELGDSAVYLCASSLSGVNEQFFGPGTRLTVL.

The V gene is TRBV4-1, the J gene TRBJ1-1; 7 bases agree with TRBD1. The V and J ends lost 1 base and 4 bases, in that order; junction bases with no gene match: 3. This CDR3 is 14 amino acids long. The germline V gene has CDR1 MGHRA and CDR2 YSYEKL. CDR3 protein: CASSQAGGFTEAFF. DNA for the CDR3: TGCGCCAGCAGCCAAGCAGGGGGTTTCACTGAAGCTTTCTTT.

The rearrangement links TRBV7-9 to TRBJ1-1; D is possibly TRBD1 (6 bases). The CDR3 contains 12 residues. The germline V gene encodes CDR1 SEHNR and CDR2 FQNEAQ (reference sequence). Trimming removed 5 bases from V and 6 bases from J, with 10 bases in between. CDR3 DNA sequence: TGTGCCAGCAGCCACAGGGTGTCTGAAGCTTTCTTT. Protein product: CASSHRVSEAFF.

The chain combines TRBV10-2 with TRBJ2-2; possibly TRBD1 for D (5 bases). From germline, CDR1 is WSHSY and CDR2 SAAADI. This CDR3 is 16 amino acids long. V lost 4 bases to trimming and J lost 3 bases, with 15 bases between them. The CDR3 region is CASSGVRGWDTGELFF. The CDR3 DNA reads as TGCGCCAGCAGTGGCGTAAGGGGCTGGGACACCGGGGAGCTGTTTTTT.

The CDR3: CASSLTGQGRGEAFF. The CDR3 coding sequence is TGTGCCAGCAGCTTAACCGGACAGGGGCGAGGTGAAGCTTTCTTT. This chain uses TRBV7-3 with TRBJ1-1; 9 nucleotides match TRBD1. Germline V gene sequence: CDR1 SGHTA, CDR2 FQGTGA. This CDR3 spans 15 amino acids. Losses at the gene ends were 0 bases for V and 7 bases for J; bases not matched to a gene: 6.

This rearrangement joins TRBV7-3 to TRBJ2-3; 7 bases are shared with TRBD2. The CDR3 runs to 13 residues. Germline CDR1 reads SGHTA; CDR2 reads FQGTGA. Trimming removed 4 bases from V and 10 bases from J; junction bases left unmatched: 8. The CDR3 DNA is TGTGCCAGCAGCTCGGGACTATTGGGTTCGCAGTATTTT. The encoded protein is CASSSGLLGSQYF.

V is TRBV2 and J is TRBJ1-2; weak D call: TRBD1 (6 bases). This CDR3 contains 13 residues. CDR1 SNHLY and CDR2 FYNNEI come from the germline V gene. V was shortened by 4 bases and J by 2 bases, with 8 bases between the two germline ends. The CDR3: CASSGTVNYGYTF. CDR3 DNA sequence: TGTGCCAGCAGTGGGACAGTAAACTATGGCTACACCTTC.

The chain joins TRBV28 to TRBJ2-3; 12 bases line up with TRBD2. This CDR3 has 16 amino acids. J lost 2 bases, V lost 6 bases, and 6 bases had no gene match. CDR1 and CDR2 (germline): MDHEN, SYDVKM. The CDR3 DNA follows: TGTGCCAGCAGGCCGCCTAGCGGGAGGGCCACAGATACGCAGTATTTT. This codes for CASRPPSGRATDTQYF.

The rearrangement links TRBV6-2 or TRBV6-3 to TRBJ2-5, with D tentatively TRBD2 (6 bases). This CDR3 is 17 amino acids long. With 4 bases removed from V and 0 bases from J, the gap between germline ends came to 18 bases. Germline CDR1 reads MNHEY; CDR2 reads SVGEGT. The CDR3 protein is CASSSISGLSYQETQYF. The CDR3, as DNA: TGTGCCAGCAGTTCAATTAGCGGACTCTCGTACCAAGAGACCCAGTACTTC.

In DNA form, the CDR3 reads TGTGCCAGCAGCCCTGGGGGCCTAGCGGGAGCATCCGAGCAGTACTTC. The encoded protein is CASSPGGLAGASEQYF. J is TRBJ2-7 and V is TRBV5-4, with 10 bases that match TRBD2. This CDR3 contains 16 residues. Germline V lookup: CDR1 SGHNT, CDR2 YYREEE (reference sequence). V shed 4 bases and J 6 bases; nucleotides not matched to a gene: 13. The entire variable domain, with the rest obtained from reference TRBV5-4 and TRBJ2-7, is as follows: ETGVTQSPTHLIKTRGQQVTLRCSSQSGHNTVSWYQQALGQGPQFIFQYYREEENGRGNFPPRFSGLQFPNYSSELNVNALELDDSALYLCASSPGGLAGASEQYFGPGTRLTVT.

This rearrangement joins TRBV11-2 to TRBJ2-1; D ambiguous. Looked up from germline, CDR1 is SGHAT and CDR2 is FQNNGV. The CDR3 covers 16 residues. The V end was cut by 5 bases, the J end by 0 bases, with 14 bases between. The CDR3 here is CASSQRPRLSYNEQFF. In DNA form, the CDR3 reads TGTGCCAGCAGCCAAAGACCCAGGCTCTCCTACAATGAGCAGTTCTTC.